The 27 T cell receptor beta chains below all came from one sample that was sequenced in a study of early stage breast cancer tumors. Here immunoSEQ multiplex PCR was the method, and the copy in TCRdb shows in-frame clones only, minus some. This table holds 25,000 to 35,000 clones, 80% found once. Sequenced sample: blood. The receptors were gathered from a person in their 60s with breast cancer.

This clone was seen only a few times. The chain combines TRBV7-2 with TRBJ2-7, with D unclear. Trimming cost V 6 bases and J 4 bases, with 7 bases left between them. The length of the CDR3 is 11 residues. The V gene's germline CDR1 is SGHTA and CDR2 FQGNSA. The DNA for the CDR3 is TGTGCCAGCAGTCCTAGGTACGAGCAGTACTTC. As protein: CASSPRYEQYF.

CDR3 loop: CAISEVQGVYTF. CDR3 bases: TGTGCCATCAGTGAGGTGCAGGGGGTCTACACCTTC. The gene calls are TRBV10-3 and TRBJ1-2, with 7 bases matching TRBD1. The J segment lost 10 bases and the V segment lost 2 bases, leaving 4 bases of the junction unmatched. The CDR3 consists of 12 residues. Germline CDR1 reads ENHRY; CDR2 reads SYGVKD.

This clone was recorded only once. V gene TRBV5-4 combines with J gene TRBJ1-5; 9 bases match TRBD1. V was pared by 4 bases and J by 0 bases, with 2 bases of the junction left unmatched. The CDR3 is 15 amino acids. Per the germline V gene, CDR1 is SGHNT and CDR2 is YYREEE (reference sequence). The CDR3 sequence: CASSRTGDSNQPQHF. For the CDR3, the DNA is TGTGCCAGCAGCCGGACAGGGGATAGCAATCAGCCCCAGCATTTT.

The J gene is TRBJ2-2, the V gene TRBV28; possible D gene TRBD2, 5 bases. The V gene's germline CDR1 is MDHEN and CDR2 SYDVKM. Between the trimmed V and J ends, which lost 5 bases and 6 bases, there was a span of 16 bases. This CDR3 has 15 amino acids. The DNA for the CDR3 is TGTGCCAGCAGTGTTGCGGGTTCGAGGGCCGGGGAGCTGTTTTTT. It specifies CASSVAGSRAGELFF.

This clone has only one observation. The rearrangement links TRBV6-5 to TRBJ2-7, with 7 bases lining up with TRBD2. The germline V gene has CDR1 MNHEY and CDR2 SVGAGI. V lost 0 bases to trimming and J lost 3 bases; unmatched junction nucleotides: 5. The length of the CDR3 is 15 residues. The CDR3 loop is CASSYSSSGYYEQYF. As DNA, the CDR3 is TGTGCCAGCAGTTACTCTAGTAGCGGGTACTACGAGCAGTACTTC.

V gene TRBV18 combines with J gene TRBJ2-4; possible D gene TRBD1, 5 bases. Deletions cut 4 bases from V and 0 bases from J, with 16 bases between. The CDR3 has 17 amino acids. Looked up from germline, CDR1 is KGHSH and CDR2 is LQKENI. The CDR3 spells CASSRAGISLAKNIQYF. For the CDR3, the DNA is TGTGCCAGCTCACGGGCAGGGATTAGCCTAGCCAAAAACATTCAGTACTTC.

The chain carries TRBV7-8 and TRBJ1-5; unclear D gene. The CDR3 consists of 15 residues. V lost 3 bases to trimming and J lost 3 bases, with 12 bases between them. CDR1 is SGHVS, CDR2 FQNEAQ, per germline. The CDR3: CASSFTEGNNQPQHF. The CDR3 bases are TGTGCCAGCAGCTTTACGGAGGGTAACAATCAGCCCCAGCATTTT. The variable domain in full, completed from reference TRBV7-8 and TRBJ1-5, reads GAGVSQSPRYKVAKRGQDVALRCDPISGHVSLFWYQQALGQGPEFLTYFQNEAQLDKSGLPSDRFFAERPEGSVSTLKIQRTQQEDSAVYLCASSFTEGNNQPQHFGDGTRLSIL.

This clone was counted between two and nine times. This chain uses TRBV6-1 with TRBJ1-5; D is perhaps TRBD1 (6 bases). CDR3 length: 14 amino acids. Trimming pared 2 bases from V and 5 bases from J, leaving 10 bases between. Germline CDR1 and CDR2: MNHNS and SASEGT. The CDR3 is CASSESGADQPQHF. CDR3 nucleotides: TGTGCCAGCAGTGAATCAGGGGCGGATCAGCCCCAGCATTTT.

This chain uses TRBV6-5 with TRBJ2-7; 9 bases align to TRBD1. The V gene end was trimmed by 4 bases and the J gene end by 7 bases; junction bases not matched to a gene: 14. The CDR3 consists of 16 residues. The germline V gene has CDR1 MNHEY and CDR2 SVGAGI. In DNA, the CDR3 is TGTGCCAGCAGTTCCATCCCACAGGGGGCGTTGGTAGAGCAGTACTTC. As protein: CASSSIPQGALVEQYF.

The V call is TRBV15, the J call TRBJ1-1; TRBD1 aligns across 7 bases. CDR1 is LNHNV, CDR2 YYDKDF, per germline (reference sequence). After removal of 4 bases from V and 1 base from J, the junction contained 9 bases not matched to a gene. CDR3 size: 16 residues. Written as DNA, the CDR3 is TGTGCCACCAGCAAACAAGGACAGGTCCAGAACACTGAAGCTTTCTTT. Encoded protein: CATSKQGQVQNTEAFF.

The V and J genes are TRBV6-6 and TRBJ2-7; 9 bases agree with TRBD1. From germline, CDR1 is MNHNY and CDR2 SVGAGI (reference sequence). CDR3 length: 14 residues. With 7 bases clipped from V and 1 base from J, the junction kept 5 bases outside the gene matches. The CDR3 bases are TGTGCCAGCAAAGACAGGGGGGGTTCCTACGAGCAGTACTTC. Its translation: CASKDRGGSYEQYF.

This clone is a singleton in its sample. The chain uses TRBV28 and TRBJ2-6, with TRBD1 as a possible D gene (6 bases). The germline gives CDR1 MDHEN, CDR2 SYDVKM. The CDR3 totals 16 residues. V lost 4 bases, J lost 2 bases, and 12 bases lay in between. The CDR3 sequence: CASSSTTGPGANVLTF. The DNA of the CDR3 is TGTGCCAGCAGTTCCACTACAGGGCCTGGGGCCAACGTCCTGACTTTC.

The V call is TRBV9, the J call TRBJ2-5; D gene uncertain. CDR1 and CDR2 from the germline V gene are SGDLS and YYNGEE. This CDR3 has 14 residues. V was pared by 0 bases and J by 5 bases, with 11 bases between. For the CDR3, the DNA is TGTGCCAGCAGCGTAGCGAGCTCGAGGGAGACCCAGTACTTC. Encoded protein: CASSVASSRETQYF. The full variable domain, rest sourced from reference TRBV9 and TRBJ2-5, is DSGVTQTPKHLITATGQRVTLRCSPRSGDLSVYWYQQSLDQGLQFLIQYYNGEERAKGNILERFSAQQFPDLHSELNLSSLELGDSALYFCASSVASSRETQYFGPGTRLLVL.

The chain links TRBV27 to TRBJ2-7, with 7 bases that match TRBD1. This CDR3 has 16 amino acids. CDR1 MNHEY and CDR2 SMNVEV come from the germline V gene (reference sequence). The trim removed 4 bases at V and 3 bases at J, leaving 12 bases unmatched. CDR3 amino acids: CASSSSLSDRFYEQYF. CDR3 sequence (DNA): TGTGCCAGCAGTTCTTCACTTTCGGACAGGTTCTACGAGCAGTACTTC.

This clone has a handful of counts. The chain couples TRBV5-1 to TRBJ1-5; D is ambiguous. The V end was cut by 0 bases, the J end by 12 bases, with 13 bases between. Germline V gene sequence: CDR1 SGHRS, CDR2 YFSETQ. The CDR3 has 13 amino acids. The DNA for the CDR3 is TGCGCCAGCAGCTTGGGGGGAGACTATGACCAGCATTTT. Its translation is CASSLGGDYDQHF.

This rearrangement joins TRBV7-2 to TRBJ2-7, with TRBD1 matching 11 bases. V was clipped by 2 bases and J by 2 bases; unmatched bases: 2. This CDR3 comprises 15 residues. The germline V gene has CDR1 SGHTA and CDR2 FQGNSA. The CDR3 loop reads CASSLQGQGAYEQYF. The CDR3 DNA reads TGTGCCAGCAGCTTACAGGGACAGGGGGCCTACGAGCAGTACTTC. Combining the CDR3 with reference TRBV7-2 and TRBJ2-7 gives the whole variable domain GAGVSQSPSNKVTEKGKDVELRCDPISGHTALYWYRQSLGQGLEFLIYFQGNSAPDKSGLPSDRFSAERTGGSVSTLTIQRTQQEDSAVYLCASSLQGQGAYEQYFGPGTRLTVT.

The chain carries TRBV6-5 and TRBJ2-3, with D maybe TRBD1 (6 bases). Germline lookup yields CDR1 MNHEY and CDR2 SVGAGI. The CDR3 is made up of 15 amino acids. V was pared by 7 bases and J by 0 bases, with 14 bases between. CDR3 sequence (DNA): TGTGCCAGCAACGCCGGGACACCGAGCACAGATACGCAGTATTTT. This sequence encodes CASNAGTPSTDTQYF.

This rearrangement joins TRBV4-2 to TRBJ2-3; 9 bases map to TRBD1. Germline-derived CDR1 and CDR2 are LGHNA and YNFKEQ. This CDR3 spans 18 amino acids. V shed 0 bases and J 4 bases; nucleotides not matched to a gene: 11. CDR3 loop: CASSQELARDRVPDTQYF. The CDR3 DNA follows: TGTGCCAGCAGCCAAGAGTTGGCCCGGGACAGGGTCCCAGATACGCAGTATTTT.

This clone was counted only a few times. V is TRBV7-8 and J is TRBJ1-1, with 9 bases matching TRBD1. The CDR3 extends over 14 amino acids. The V gene's germline CDR1 is SGHVS and CDR2 FQNEAQ. With V trimmed by 4 bases and J by 1 base, 1 base remained unmatched. CDR3 DNA sequence: TGTGCCAGCAGCTCACAGGGGGCGAACACTGAAGCTTTCTTT. It specifies CASSSQGANTEAFF. The whole variable domain, filled in from reference TRBV7-8 and TRBJ1-1, reads GAGVSQSPRYKVAKRGQDVALRCDPISGHVSLFWYQQALGQGPEFLTYFQNEAQLDKSGLPSDRFFAERPEGSVSTLKIQRTQQEDSAVYLCASSSQGANTEAFFGQGTRLTVV.

The CDR3 here is CASSLASGSEQYF. The CDR3 DNA sequence: TGTGCCAGCAGCTTGGCTTCCGGGAGTGAGCAGTACTTC. The J gene is TRBJ2-7, the V gene TRBV5-6, with D maybe TRBD2 (6 bases). Trimming removed 0 bases from V and 7 bases from J, with 11 bases in between. Looked up from germline, CDR1 is SGHDT and CDR2 is YYEEEE. This CDR3 region has 13 residues. Full variable domain (missing parts from reference TRBV5-6 and TRBJ2-7): DAGVTQSPTHLIKTRGQQVTLRCSPKSGHDTVSWYQQALGQGPQFIFQYYEEEERQRGNFPDRFSGHQFPNYSSELNVNALLLGDSALYLCASSLASGSEQYFGPGTRLTVT.

This clone was seen more than once but under ten times. This sequence joins TRBV6-6 and TRBJ2-7, with a weak D call TRBD2 (6 bases). The CDR3 is 16 residues long. With 6 bases removed from V and 2 bases from J, the gap between germline ends came to 20 bases. Germline V gene sequence: CDR1 MNHNY, CDR2 SVGAGI (reference sequence). CDR3 in amino acids: CASRSPDRIAAYEQYF. The DNA of the CDR3 is TGTGCCAGCAGGTCACCGGATCGTATAGCGGCCTACGAGCAGTACTTC.

The chain combines TRBV27 with TRBJ1-3; D is possibly TRBD1 (5 bases). With 3 bases removed from V and 0 bases from J, the gap between germline ends came to 12 bases. This CDR3 is 16 amino acids long. Germline V lookup: CDR1 MNHEY, CDR2 SMNVEV (reference sequence). Here the CDR3 reads CASSFSGSSSGNTIYF. The CDR3 nucleotides are TGTGCCAGCAGTTTTTCAGGGTCGAGCTCTGGAAACACCATATATTTT.

V usage is TRBV15 and J usage is TRBJ1-2; possibly TRBD1 for D (6 bases). Germline assignment: CDR1 LNHNV and CDR2 YYDKDF (reference sequence). The CDR3 contains 14 residues. Between the trimmed V and J ends, which lost 9 bases and 4 bases, there was a span of 18 bases. CDR3 residues: CATQQGSVGYGYTF. The CDR3 bases are TGTGCCACTCAACAGGGATCAGTGGGCTATGGCTACACCTTC.

This clone was picked up a small number of times. This chain links TRBV5-1 with TRBJ1-3; D is undetermined. Germline CDR1 is SGHRS and CDR2 is YFSETQ. Between the trimmed V and J ends, which lost 6 bases and 2 bases, there was a span of 9 bases. The CDR3 contains 13 residues. CDR3 protein: CASTSQTGNTIYF. The CDR3 DNA is TGCGCCAGCACTTCACAGACTGGAAACACCATATATTTT.

This clone was seen more than once but under ten times. The chain combines TRBV6-5 with TRBJ1-2; the D is unclear. The V gene's germline CDR1 is MNHEY and CDR2 SVGAGI. V was shortened by 0 bases and J by 6 bases, with 8 bases between the two germline ends. The CDR3 covers 13 residues. The CDR3 here is CASSYSLFHGYTF. The CDR3 nucleotides are TGTGCCAGCAGTTACTCCCTATTCCATGGCTACACCTTC.

Regarding this clone: The sample holds other DNA sequences that translate to the same CDR3. The chain joins TRBV5-1 to TRBJ2-5; D is perhaps TRBD1 (6 bases). The CDR3 has 14 amino acids. Germline V gene sequence: CDR1 SGHRS, CDR2 YFSETQ. The germline V and J ends were trimmed by 4 bases and 0 bases, with 10 bases remaining between them. The CDR3 nucleotides read TGCGCCAGCAGCCTGACAGGCAACCAAGAGACCCAGTACTTC. It encodes CASSLTGNQETQYF.

The chain employs TRBV28 and TRBJ1-1; the D is unclear. Trimming shortened V by 2 bases and J by 7 bases, and 8 bases separated the two germline ends. The germline CDR1 and CDR2 sequences are MDHEN and SYDVKM. The CDR3 totals 12 residues. CDR3: CASSLGRFEAFF. CDR3 nucleotide sequence: TGTGCCAGCAGTTTAGGTCGGTTTGAAGCTTTCTTT.